A selection of T cell receptor beta chains follows, all from one sample in a study of early stage breast cancer tumors. This table comes from immunoSEQ multiplex PCR, and its TCRdb copy is limited to in-frame clones, with some not included. The data show about 58,000 clones, 60% to 85% seen once. The sequenced material came from blood. These receptor sequences come from a person aged 30-39 years with breast cancer. The CDR3 runs from the conserved cysteine through the conserved F or W. Each record gives: D gene, V gene, clone size, J gene, CDR3 protein, CDR3 DNA. D genes are given only for firm matches. Size values are once, few and many counts, or a class for expanded clones, and some rows have none.

D: TRBD2; V: TRBV2; size: -; J: TRBJ2-2; CDR3: CASSPTFYGRGTGELFF; DNA: TGTGCCAGCAGTCCAACCTTTTACGGGAGGGGGACCGGGGAGCTGTTTTTT
D: -; V: TRBV7-4; size: -; J: TRBJ1-5; CDR3: CASSTQGEIQPQHF; DNA: TGTGCCAGCAGCACACAGGGCGAGATTCAGCCCCAGCATTTT
D: -; V: TRBV30; size: -; J: TRBJ2-3; CDR3: CAWSSGDTQYF; DNA: TGTGCCTGGAGTAGTGGAGATACGCAGTATTTT
D: -; V: TRBV7-7; size: -; J: TRBJ2-1; CDR3: CASSLDGKGYEQFF; DNA: TGTGCTAGCAGCTTAGATGGGAAGGGCTATGAGCAGTTCTTC
D: -; V: TRBV30; size: -; J: TRBJ2-5; CDR3: CAWRNPSTRETQYF; DNA: TGTGCCTGGAGAAACCCCAGTACTCGGGAGACCCAGTACTTC
D: -; V: TRBV6-1; size: -; J: TRBJ2-2; CDR3: CASSEQGTGTGELFF; DNA: TGTGCCAGCAGTGAACAGGGGACGGGGACCGGGGAGCTGTTTTTT
D: -; V: TRBV10-2; size: -; J: TRBJ2-1; CDR3: CASSGVSAEQFF; DNA: TGCGCCAGCAGTGGGGTTAGCGCTGAGCAGTTCTTC
D: TRBD1; V: TRBV7-6; size: few; J: TRBJ2-1; CDR3: CASSWTGAHNEQFF; DNA: TGTGCCAGCAGCTGGACAGGGGCCCACAATGAGCAGTTCTTC
D: TRBD1; V: TRBV19; size: few; J: TRBJ1-4; CDR3: CASSRDRAREKLFF; DNA: TGTGCCAGTAGTCGGGACAGGGCGCGAGAAAAACTGTTTTTT
D: -; V: TRBV27; size: few; J: TRBJ2-1; CDR3: CASSLRNEQFF; DNA: TGTGCCAGCAGTTTAAGGAATGAGCAGTTCTTC
D: TRBD1; V: TRBV12-5; size: -; J: TRBJ2-2; CDR3: CASGLGDRGDTGELFF; DNA: TGTGCTAGTGGTTTGGGGGACAGGGGTGACACCGGGGAGCTGTTTTTT
D: TRBD2; V: TRBV7-3; size: few; J: TRBJ2-7; CDR3: CASSVGLAGGNEQYF; DNA: TGTGCCAGCAGCGTTGGACTAGCGGGAGGAAACGAGCAGTACTTC
D: -; V: TRBV20-1; size: few; J: TRBJ2-1; CDR3: CSARGANEQFF; DNA: TGCAGTGCTAGAGGAGCTAATGAGCAGTTCTTC
D: -; V: TRBV29-1; size: -; J: TRBJ2-1; CDR3: CSPKLADEQFF; DNA: TGCAGCCCAAAGCTAGCCGATGAGCAGTTCTTC
D: TRBD2; V: TRBV7-7; size: -; J: TRBJ2-1; CDR3: CASSEIGLAGGDEQFF; DNA: TGTGCCAGCAGCGAAATTGGACTAGCGGGAGGGGATGAGCAGTTCTTC
D: TRBD1; V: TRBV13; size: -; J: TRBJ1-1; CDR3: CASEEAGGEYGTEAFF; DNA: TGTGCCAGCGAAGAAGCAGGGGGCGAGTATGGCACTGAAGCTTTCTTT
D: -; V: TRBV25-1; size: -; J: TRBJ1-3; CDR3: CASRDRSEGNTIYF; DNA: TGTGCCAGCAGAGACAGGTCGGAAGGAAACACCATATATTTT
D: TRBD1; V: TRBV7-6; size: -; J: TRBJ2-4; CDR3: CASSFNPRGHWAKNIQYF; DNA: TGTGCCAGCAGCTTTAACCCCAGGGGGCACTGGGCCAAAAACATTCAGTACTTC
D: TRBD1; V: TRBV6-1; size: -; J: TRBJ1-1; CDR3: CATLGPTGGNTEAFF; DNA: TGTGCCACCCTAGGACCGACAGGGGGTAACACTGAAGCTTTCTTT
D: -; V: TRBV7-9; size: -; J: TRBJ2-3; CDR3: CASSPSSDTQYF; DNA: TGTGCCAGCAGCCCCTCGTCAGATACGCAGTATTTT
D: -; V: TRBV29-1; size: -; J: TRBJ2-1; CDR3: CSVEVGENNEQFF; DNA: TGCAGCGTTGAAGTAGGAGAGAACAATGAGCAGTTCTTC
D: -; V: TRBV2; size: -; J: TRBJ2-2; CDR3: CASKQGLANTGELFF; DNA: TGTGCCAGCAAACAAGGACTCGCGAACACCGGGGAGCTGTTTTTT
D: -; V: TRBV28; size: -; J: TRBJ1-1; CDR3: CASSPRAPNTEAFF; DNA: TGTGCCAGCAGCCCCCGGGCCCCGAACACTGAAGCTTTCTTT
D: -; V: TRBV2; size: -; J: TRBJ2-3; CDR3: CASSLRISTDTQYF; DNA: TGTGCCAGCAGTTTAAGAATAAGTACAGATACGCAGTATTTT
D: -; V: TRBV11-2; size: -; J: TRBJ2-2; CDR3: CASTPSGDEFTGELFF; DNA: TGTGCCAGCACCCCGTCGGGGGACGAGTTCACCGGGGAGCTGTTTTTT
D: -; V: TRBV7-8; size: -; J: TRBJ1-2; CDR3: CASSFRWRGSGYTF; DNA: TGTGCCAGCAGCTTCCGGTGGCGAGGGAGTGGCTACACCTTC
D: -; V: TRBV9; size: -; J: TRBJ2-7; CDR3: CASSPSGSSYEQYF; DNA: TGTGCCAGCAGCCCGAGCGGATCCTCCTACGAGCAGTACTTC
D: -; V: TRBV6-1; size: -; J: TRBJ2-3; CDR3: CASSDGVDTQYF; DNA: TGTGCCAGCAGTGACGGAGTAGATACGCAGTATTTT
D: -; V: TRBV5-6; size: -; J: TRBJ1-1; CDR3: CASSLGVLGSKAFF; DNA: TGTGCCAGCAGCTTGGGGGTTTTGGGATCCAAAGCTTTCTTT
D: TRBD1; V: TRBV5-1; size: -; J: TRBJ2-7; CDR3: CASSISTGAIYEQYF; DNA: TGCGCCAGCAGCATATCAACAGGGGCGATTTACGAGCAGTACTTC
D: TRBD1; V: TRBV5-1; size: -; J: TRBJ1-2; CDR3: CASSWGQGESGYTF; DNA: TGCGCCAGCAGCTGGGGACAGGGAGAGAGTGGCTACACCTTC
D: -; V: TRBV4-1; size: -; J: TRBJ2-3; CDR3: CASSQDLTTDTQYF; DNA: TGCGCCAGCAGCCAAGACCTCACCACAGATACGCAGTATTTT
D: -; V: TRBV7-3; size: -; J: TRBJ1-5; CDR3: CASSLTSSSHQPQHF; DNA: TGTGCCAGCAGCTTAACAAGCAGTTCTCATCAGCCCCAGCATTTT
D: -; V: TRBV15; size: -; J: TRBJ2-7; CDR3: CATSRDLAPYEQYF; DNA: TGTGCCACCAGCAGAGATCTAGCGCCCTACGAGCAGTACTTC
D: -; V: TRBV6-1; size: -; J: TRBJ1-2; CDR3: CASSEGLGGNGYTF; DNA: TGTGCCAGCAGTGAAGGGTTAGGAGGGAATGGCTACACCTTC
D: TRBD2; V: TRBV6-5; size: -; J: TRBJ2-3; CDR3: CASSWASGIGDTQYF; DNA: TGTGCCAGCAGTTGGGCTAGCGGGATCGGGGATACGCAGTATTTT
D: -; V: TRBV5-4; size: -; J: TRBJ1-3; CDR3: CASSSGTSSGNTIYF; DNA: TGTGCCAGCAGCTCCGGGACCTCCTCTGGAAACACCATATATTTT
D: -; V: TRBV19; size: -; J: TRBJ1-5; CDR3: CASSIGGGENQPQHF; DNA: TGTGCCAGTAGTATAGGAGGGGGGGAAAATCAGCCCCAGCATTTT
D: TRBD1; V: TRBV19; size: -; J: TRBJ1-1; CDR3: CASSSAGGEAFF; DNA: TGTGCCAGTAGTTCCGCAGGGGGTGAAGCTTTCTTT
D: -; V: TRBV7-8; size: once; J: TRBJ1-2; CDR3: CASSFRGESYGYTF; DNA: TGTGCCAGCAGCTTCCGAGGGGAGTCCTATGGCTACACCTTC
D: -; V: TRBV28; size: -; J: TRBJ1-2; CDR3: CASRGGSQGPNYGYTF; DNA: TGTGCCAGCAGGGGGGGGTCTCAGGGTCCGAACTATGGCTACACCTTC
D: -; V: TRBV6-5; size: once; J: TRBJ2-5; CDR3: CASSTHRDLQETQYF; DNA: TGTGCCAGCAGCACACACAGGGACCTCCAAGAGACCCAGTACTTC
D: -; V: TRBV7-2; size: -; J: TRBJ1-1; CDR3: CASSSDMNTEAFF; DNA: TGTGCCAGCAGCTCGGACATGAACACTGAAGCTTTCTTT
D: -; V: TRBV12-5; size: -; J: TRBJ1-5; CDR3: CASGRGPSVMHF; DNA: TGTGCTAGTGGTAGGGGCCCAAGCGTGATGCATTTT
D: -; V: TRBV9; size: -; J: TRBJ2-1; CDR3: CASSVEGDFRWEEQFF; DNA: TGTGCCAGCAGCGTAGAAGGTGACTTCCGCTGGGAGGAGCAGTTCTTC
D: -; V: TRBV7-2; size: -; J: TRBJ2-3; CDR3: CASSLVGDLRADTQYF; DNA: TGTGCCAGCAGCTTAGTCGGGGACTTACGAGCAGATACGCAGTATTTT
D: TRBD2; V: TRBV5-1; size: few; J: TRBJ2-1; CDR3: CASRPPGAGGPGNEQFF; DNA: TGCGCCAGCAGACCGCCGGGAGCGGGAGGGCCAGGGAATGAGCAGTTCTTC
D: -; V: TRBV28; size: -; J: TRBJ2-6; CDR3: CASQGSSSGANVLTF; DNA: TGTGCCAGTCAAGGGTCCAGTTCAGGGGCCAACGTCCTGACTTTC
D: -; V: TRBV2; size: -; J: TRBJ1-2; CDR3: CASSDVTAAAYGYTF; DNA: TGTGCCAGCAGTGACGTAACCGCGGCCGCTTATGGCTACACCTTC
D: -; V: TRBV13; size: -; J: TRBJ1-2; CDR3: CASSTDPTGGGNYGYTF; DNA: TGTGCCAGCAGCACCGACCCAACAGGTGGCGGGAACTATGGCTACACCTTC
D: -; V: TRBV19; size: -; J: TRBJ1-1; CDR3: CASGYTEAFF; DNA: TGTGCCAGTGGATACACTGAAGCTTTCTTT